The clone carrying this T cell receptor (beta chain) came up a few times. The CDR3 consists of 15 residues. Trimming pared 0 bases from V and 7 bases from J, leaving 10 bases between. Germline values: CDR1 MNHEY, CDR2 SVGAGI. PCR used 60 Vbeta primers and 13 Jbeta primers. In the source study's methods: A follow-up analysis tallied about 88 million unique TCR beta chains, some 9.9 million shared. Sequenced by immunoSEQ multiplex PCR; TCRdb stores in-frame clones only, minus some. V and J calls and clone size are those listed in that table; D and trimming were worked out from the DNA. In the table there are under 200,000 clones, around three quarters of which are singletons. These data are taken from a study of cytomegalovirus exposure and HLA in healthy donors. Overall study context: Roughly 85 million unique TCRs from HLA-typed donors were held in an early release of data.

The V and J genes are TRBV6-5 and TRBJ1-6; D uncertain. The sample consisted of PBMCs. This receptor was obtained from a woman aged 45 to 65 in good health and CMV-seropositive. The CDR3 DNA reads TGTGCCAGCAGTTACTCGGGTCCGGGGAATTCACCCCTCCACTTT. It encodes CASSYSGPGNSPLHF.